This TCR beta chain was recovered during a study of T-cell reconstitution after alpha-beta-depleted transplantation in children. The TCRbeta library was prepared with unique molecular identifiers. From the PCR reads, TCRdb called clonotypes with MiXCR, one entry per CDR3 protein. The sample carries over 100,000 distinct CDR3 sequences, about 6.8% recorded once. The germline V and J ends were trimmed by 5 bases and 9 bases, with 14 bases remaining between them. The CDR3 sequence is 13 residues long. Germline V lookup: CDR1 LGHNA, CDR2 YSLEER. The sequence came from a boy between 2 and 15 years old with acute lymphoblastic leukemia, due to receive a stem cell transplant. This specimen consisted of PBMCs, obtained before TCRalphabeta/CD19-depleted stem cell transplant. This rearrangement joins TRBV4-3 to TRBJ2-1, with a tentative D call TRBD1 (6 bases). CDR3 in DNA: TGCGCCAGCAGCTTATACAGGGAGAGTGAGCAGTTCTTC. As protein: CASSLYRESEQFF.